The rows below give T cell receptor beta chains drawn from one sample of a study of shared clonotypes between healthy human individuals. Using immunoSEQ multiplex PCR, the repertoire was profiled, and TCRdb retains in-frame clones only, with some absent. The sample yields about 500,000 clones, roughly 80% seen once. Sequencing input: PBMCs. These receptors all come from a middle-aged woman in good health. Some clones in this sample may be carry-over from other donors' samples. The conserved cysteine and the conserved F or W are not part of the CDR3 here. D genes are given only for firm matches.

j_call: TRBJ1-4; v_call: TRBV28; d_call: -; cdr3_aa: ASSLITATNEKLF
j_call: TRBJ2-2; v_call: TRBV2; d_call: TRBD1; cdr3_aa: ASRYDRGNTGELF
j_call: TRBJ1-2; v_call: TRBV15; d_call: TRBD1; cdr3_aa: ATSKGQNYGYT
j_call: TRBJ2-1; v_call: TRBV6-4; d_call: -; cdr3_aa: ASSERESSYNEQF
j_call: TRBJ1-4; v_call: TRBV15; d_call: -; cdr3_aa: ATSRWAGPLF
j_call: TRBJ2-5; v_call: TRBV15; d_call: TRBD1; cdr3_aa: ATSRNRRTGPIQETQY
j_call: TRBJ2-2; v_call: TRBV5-1; d_call: TRBD1; cdr3_aa: ASSWKAGGTGELF
j_call: TRBJ2-3; v_call: TRBV30; d_call: -; cdr3_aa: AQRGRADTQY
j_call: TRBJ1-3; v_call: TRBV6-6; d_call: -; cdr3_aa: ASTRQDSGNTIY
j_call: TRBJ2-7; v_call: TRBV11-1; d_call: TRBD2; cdr3_aa: ASSPAGGRSYEQY
j_call: TRBJ1-5; v_call: TRBV9; d_call: -; cdr3_aa: ASSVGSGQPQH
j_call: TRBJ2-1; v_call: TRBV10-3; d_call: TRBD1; cdr3_aa: AISEARGRGSTNEQF
j_call: TRBJ1-2; v_call: TRBV9; d_call: -; cdr3_aa: ASSEGTAGYGYT
j_call: TRBJ1-1; v_call: TRBV11-1; d_call: -; cdr3_aa: ASSLSRSTEAF
j_call: TRBJ2-1; v_call: TRBV5-1; d_call: TRBD1; cdr3_aa: ASSSGTGGNEQF
j_call: TRBJ2-5; v_call: TRBV9; d_call: TRBD1; cdr3_aa: ASSNRDRELETQY
j_call: TRBJ2-7; v_call: TRBV28; d_call: TRBD2; cdr3_aa: AGAPRGTSYEQY
j_call: TRBJ2-7; v_call: TRBV18; d_call: TRBD2; cdr3_aa: ASSPAGGPYEQY
j_call: TRBJ2-2; v_call: TRBV19; d_call: TRBD2; cdr3_aa: ASKEASGNTGELF
j_call: TRBJ2-7; v_call: TRBV6-1; d_call: -; cdr3_aa: ASSALASSGVGY
j_call: TRBJ2-6; v_call: TRBV4-1; d_call: TRBD1; cdr3_aa: ASSLTGVGANVPT
j_call: TRBJ1-1; v_call: TRBV21-1; d_call: -; cdr3_aa: ASSVRLGEGWAEAF
j_call: TRBJ2-7; v_call: TRBV21-1; d_call: -; cdr3_aa: ASSSAGESPYEQY